This T cell receptor (beta chain) was observed in a study of T cell repertoires in cytomegalovirus infection. Looking at the study overall: Peptides in the study included HLA-C-restricted and HLA-B-restricted CMV epitopes. TCR beta signatures that were public indicated CMV infection and matching HLA type. The study, taken as a whole, reports: Identification of carriers of CMV plus the relevant HLA was performed using cumulative public TCR beta family frequency. Clonotypes of TCR beta that were HLA-C-restricted and CMV-specific dominated the ex vivo response.

The V gene's germline CDR1 is SGHVS and CDR2 FNYEAQ. The V end was cut by 1 base, the J end by 4 bases, with 12 bases between. This CDR3 has 15 residues. From the reads, TCRdb called clonotypes with MiXCR, one entry per CDR3 protein. The data show approximately 390,000 distinct CDR3 sequences, about 32% seen once. Comments on this clonotype: Its target is unknown.

The origin of this receptor is a human donor in good health (CMV status not recorded). Some clones in this sample may be carry-over from other donors' samples. The gene calls are TRBV7-6 and TRBJ2-3, with a possible D match to TRBD2 (6 bases). The sample in question was cultured PBMCs, obtained from culture after CMV antigen stimulation. CDR3 region: CASSLGLGVSDTQYF. CDR3 nucleotides: TGTGCCAGCAGCTTAGGACTAGGGGTCTCAGATACGCAGTATTTT.